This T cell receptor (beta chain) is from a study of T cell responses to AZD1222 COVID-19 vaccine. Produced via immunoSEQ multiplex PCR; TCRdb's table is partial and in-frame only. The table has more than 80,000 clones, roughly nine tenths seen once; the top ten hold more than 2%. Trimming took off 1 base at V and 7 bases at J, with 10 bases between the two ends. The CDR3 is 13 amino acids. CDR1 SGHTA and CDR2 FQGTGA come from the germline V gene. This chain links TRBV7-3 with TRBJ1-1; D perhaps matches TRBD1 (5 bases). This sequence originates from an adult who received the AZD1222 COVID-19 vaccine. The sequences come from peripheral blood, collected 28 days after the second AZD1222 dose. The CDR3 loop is CASSLRGRSEAFF. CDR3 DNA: TGTGCCAGCAGCTTAAGGGGCAGAAGTGAAGCTTTCTTT.